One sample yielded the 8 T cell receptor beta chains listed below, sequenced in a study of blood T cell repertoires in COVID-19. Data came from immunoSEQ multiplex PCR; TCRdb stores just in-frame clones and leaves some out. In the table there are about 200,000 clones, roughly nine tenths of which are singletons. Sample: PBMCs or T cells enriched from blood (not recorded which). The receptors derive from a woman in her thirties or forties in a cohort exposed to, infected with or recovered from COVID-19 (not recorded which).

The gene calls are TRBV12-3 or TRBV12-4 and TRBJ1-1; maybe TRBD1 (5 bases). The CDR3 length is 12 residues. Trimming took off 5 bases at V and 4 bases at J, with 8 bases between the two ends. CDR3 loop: CASSQGSTEAFF. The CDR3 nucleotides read TGTGCCAGCAGTCAGGGTTCCACTGAAGCTTTCTTT.

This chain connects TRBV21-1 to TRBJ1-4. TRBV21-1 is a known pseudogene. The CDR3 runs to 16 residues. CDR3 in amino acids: CASSKVAGLANEKLFF. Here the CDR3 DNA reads TGTGCCAGCAGCAAAGTTGCGGGGCTAGCTAATGAAAAACTGTTTTTT.

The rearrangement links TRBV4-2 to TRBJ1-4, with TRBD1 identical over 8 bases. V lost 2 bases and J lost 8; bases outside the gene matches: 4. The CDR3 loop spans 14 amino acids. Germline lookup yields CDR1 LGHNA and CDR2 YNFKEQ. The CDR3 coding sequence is TGTGCCAGCAGCCAAATGGACAGGGAGGAAAAACTGTTTTTT. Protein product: CASSQMDREEKLFF.

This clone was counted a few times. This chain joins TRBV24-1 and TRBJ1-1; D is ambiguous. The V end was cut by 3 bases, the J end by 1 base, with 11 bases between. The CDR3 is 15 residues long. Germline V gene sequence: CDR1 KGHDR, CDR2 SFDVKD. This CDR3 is CATSDPQSGNTEAFF. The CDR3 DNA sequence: TGTGCCACCAGTGATCCCCAGTCGGGGAACACTGAAGCTTTCTTT.

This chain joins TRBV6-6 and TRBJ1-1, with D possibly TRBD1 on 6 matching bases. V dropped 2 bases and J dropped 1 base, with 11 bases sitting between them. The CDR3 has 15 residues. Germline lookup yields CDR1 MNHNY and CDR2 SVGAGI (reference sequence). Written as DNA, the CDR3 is TGTGCCAGCAGTTACGGGGGCGCCGGGAACACTGAAGCTTTCTTT. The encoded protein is CASSYGGAGNTEAFF.

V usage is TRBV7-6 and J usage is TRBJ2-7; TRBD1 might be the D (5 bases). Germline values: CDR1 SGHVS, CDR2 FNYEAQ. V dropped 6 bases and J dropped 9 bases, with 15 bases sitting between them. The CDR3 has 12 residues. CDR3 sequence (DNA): TGTGCCAGCAGTTCGTTAGATCAGGGGCAGTACTTC. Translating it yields CASSSLDQGQYF.

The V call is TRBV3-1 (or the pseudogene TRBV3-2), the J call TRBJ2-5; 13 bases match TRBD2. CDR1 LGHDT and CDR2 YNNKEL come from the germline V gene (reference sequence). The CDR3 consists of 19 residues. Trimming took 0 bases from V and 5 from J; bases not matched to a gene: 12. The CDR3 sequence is CASSQEWTGLAGLWETQYF. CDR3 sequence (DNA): TGTGCCAGCAGCCAAGAATGGACGGGACTAGCGGGATTATGGGAGACCCAGTACTTC.

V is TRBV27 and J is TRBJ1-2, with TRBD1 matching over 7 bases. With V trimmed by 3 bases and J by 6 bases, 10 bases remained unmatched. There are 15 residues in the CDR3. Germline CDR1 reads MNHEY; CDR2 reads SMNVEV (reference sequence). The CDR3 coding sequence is TGTGCCAGCAGTTTTGGGGGCTGGACAGGAGATGGCTACACCTTC. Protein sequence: CASSFGGWTGDGYTF.